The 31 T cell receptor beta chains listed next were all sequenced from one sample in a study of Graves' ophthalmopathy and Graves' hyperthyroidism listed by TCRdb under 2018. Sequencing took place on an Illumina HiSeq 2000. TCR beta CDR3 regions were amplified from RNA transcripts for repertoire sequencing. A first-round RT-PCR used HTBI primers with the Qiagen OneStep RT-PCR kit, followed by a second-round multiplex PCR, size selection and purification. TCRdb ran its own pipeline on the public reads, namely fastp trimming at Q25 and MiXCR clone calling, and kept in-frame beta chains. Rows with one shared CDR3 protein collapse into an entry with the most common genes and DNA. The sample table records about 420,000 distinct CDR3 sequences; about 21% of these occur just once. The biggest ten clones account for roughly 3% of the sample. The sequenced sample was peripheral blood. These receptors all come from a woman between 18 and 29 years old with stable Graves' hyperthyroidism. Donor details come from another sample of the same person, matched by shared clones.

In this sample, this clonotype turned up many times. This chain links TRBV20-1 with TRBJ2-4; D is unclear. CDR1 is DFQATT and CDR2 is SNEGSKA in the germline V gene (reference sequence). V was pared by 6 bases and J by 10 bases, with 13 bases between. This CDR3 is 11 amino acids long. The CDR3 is CSAPRRPIQYF. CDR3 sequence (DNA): TGCAGTGCCCCGCGACGGCCGATTCAGTACTTC.

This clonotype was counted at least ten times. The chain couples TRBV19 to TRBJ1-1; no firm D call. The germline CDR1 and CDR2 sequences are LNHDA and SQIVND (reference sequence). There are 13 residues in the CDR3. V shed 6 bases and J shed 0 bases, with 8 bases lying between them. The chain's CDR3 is CASRWGLNTEAFF. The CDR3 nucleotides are TGTGCCAGTAGGTGGGGTTTGAACACTGAAGCTTTCTTT.

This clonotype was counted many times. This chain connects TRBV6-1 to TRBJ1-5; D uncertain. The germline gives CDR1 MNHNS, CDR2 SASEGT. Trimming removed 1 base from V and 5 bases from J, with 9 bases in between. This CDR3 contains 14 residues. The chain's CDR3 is CASSEGGRDQPQHF. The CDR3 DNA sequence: TGTGCCAGCAGTGAAGGAGGCAGAGATCAGCCCCAGCATTTT.

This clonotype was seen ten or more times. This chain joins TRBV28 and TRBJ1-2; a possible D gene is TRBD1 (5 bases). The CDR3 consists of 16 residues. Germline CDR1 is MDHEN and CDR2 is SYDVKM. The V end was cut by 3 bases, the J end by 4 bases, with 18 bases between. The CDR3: CASSLTVGTVSYGYTF. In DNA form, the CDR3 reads TGTGCCAGCAGTTTGACAGTAGGGACTGTCAGCTATGGCTACACCTTC.

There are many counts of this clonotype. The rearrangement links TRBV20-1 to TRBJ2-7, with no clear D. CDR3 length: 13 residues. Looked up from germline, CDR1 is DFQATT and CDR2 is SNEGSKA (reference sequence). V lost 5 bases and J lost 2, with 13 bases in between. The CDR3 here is CSAPPPTAYEQYF. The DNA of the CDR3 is TGCAGTGCTCCGCCCCCCACCGCCTACGAGCAGTACTTC.

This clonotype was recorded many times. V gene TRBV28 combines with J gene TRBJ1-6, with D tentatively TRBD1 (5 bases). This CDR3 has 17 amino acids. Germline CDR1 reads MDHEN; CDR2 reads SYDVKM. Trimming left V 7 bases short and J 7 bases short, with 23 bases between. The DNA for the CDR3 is TGTGCCAGCACCGGAGGCACCCAGGGTTGGCGGAATTCACCCCTCCACTTT. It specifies CASTGGTQGWRNSPLHF. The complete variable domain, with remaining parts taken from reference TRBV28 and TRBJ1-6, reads DVKVTQSSRYLVKRTGEKVFLECVQDMDHENMFWYRQDPGLGLRLIYFSYDVKMKEKGDIPEGYSVSREKKERFSLILESASTNQTSMYLCASTGGTQGWRNSPLHFGNGTRLTVT.

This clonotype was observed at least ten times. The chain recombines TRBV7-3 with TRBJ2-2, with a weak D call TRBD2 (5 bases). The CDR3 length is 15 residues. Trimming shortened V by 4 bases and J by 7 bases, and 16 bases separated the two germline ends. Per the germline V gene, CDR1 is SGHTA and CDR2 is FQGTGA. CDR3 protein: CASSSTEGLVGELFF. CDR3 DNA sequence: TGTGCCAGCAGCTCGACCGAGGGCCTAGTCGGGGAGCTGTTTTTT.

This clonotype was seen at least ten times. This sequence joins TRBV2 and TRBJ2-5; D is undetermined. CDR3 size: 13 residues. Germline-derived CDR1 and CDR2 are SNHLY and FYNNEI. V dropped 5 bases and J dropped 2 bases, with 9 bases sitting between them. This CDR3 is CASSNQEQETQYF. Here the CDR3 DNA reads TGTGCCAGCAGTAATCAGGAGCAAGAGACCCAGTACTTC.

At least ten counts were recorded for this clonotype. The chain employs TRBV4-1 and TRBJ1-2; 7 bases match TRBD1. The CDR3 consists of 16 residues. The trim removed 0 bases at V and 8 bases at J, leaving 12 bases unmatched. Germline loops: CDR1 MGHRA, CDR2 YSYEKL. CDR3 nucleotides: TGCGCCAGCAGCCAAGATCCCCCCCTACAGGGGAAGGGCTACACCTTC. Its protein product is CASSQDPPLQGKGYTF.

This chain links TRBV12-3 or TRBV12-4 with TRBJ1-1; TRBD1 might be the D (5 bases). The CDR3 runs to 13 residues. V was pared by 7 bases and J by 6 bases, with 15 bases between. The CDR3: CASIPWRGAEAFF. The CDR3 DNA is TGTGCCAGCATCCCATGGAGGGGCGCTGAAGCTTTCTTT.

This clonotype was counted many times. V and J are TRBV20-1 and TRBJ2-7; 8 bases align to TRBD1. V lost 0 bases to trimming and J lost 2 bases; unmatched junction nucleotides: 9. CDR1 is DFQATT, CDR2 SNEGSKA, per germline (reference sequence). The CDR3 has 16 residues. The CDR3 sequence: CSARDTKRDRTYEQYF. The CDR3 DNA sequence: TGCAGTGCTAGAGATACGAAGAGGGACAGGACCTACGAGCAGTACTTC.

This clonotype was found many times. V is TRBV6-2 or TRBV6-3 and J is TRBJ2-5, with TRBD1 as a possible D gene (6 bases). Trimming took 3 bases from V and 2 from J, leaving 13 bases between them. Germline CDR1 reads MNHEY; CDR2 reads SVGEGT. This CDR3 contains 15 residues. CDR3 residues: CASSYLGHTQETQYF. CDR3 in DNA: TGTGCCAGCAGTTATCTGGGACACACTCAAGAGACCCAGTACTTC.

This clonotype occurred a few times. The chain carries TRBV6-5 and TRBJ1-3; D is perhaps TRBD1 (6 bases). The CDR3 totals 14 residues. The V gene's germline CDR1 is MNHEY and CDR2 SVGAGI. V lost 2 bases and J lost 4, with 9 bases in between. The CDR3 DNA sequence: TGTGCCAGCAGTTACGGGGGCTCCGGAAACACCATATATTTT. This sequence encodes CASSYGGSGNTIYF.

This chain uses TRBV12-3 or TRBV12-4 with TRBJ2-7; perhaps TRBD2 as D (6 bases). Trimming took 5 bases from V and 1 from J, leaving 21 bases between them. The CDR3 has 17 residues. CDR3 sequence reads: CASSRTSRGLESYEQYF. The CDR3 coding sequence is TGTGCCAGCAGTCGTACTAGCCGGGGTCTCGAATCCTACGAGCAGTACTTC.

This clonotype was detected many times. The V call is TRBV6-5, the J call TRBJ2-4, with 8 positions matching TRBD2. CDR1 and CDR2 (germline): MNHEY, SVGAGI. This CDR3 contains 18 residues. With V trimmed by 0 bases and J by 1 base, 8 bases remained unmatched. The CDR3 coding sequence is TGTGCCAGCAGTTACTCGAGCGGGGGACTAGGGGCCAAAAACATTCAGTACTTC. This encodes CASSYSSGGLGAKNIQYF.

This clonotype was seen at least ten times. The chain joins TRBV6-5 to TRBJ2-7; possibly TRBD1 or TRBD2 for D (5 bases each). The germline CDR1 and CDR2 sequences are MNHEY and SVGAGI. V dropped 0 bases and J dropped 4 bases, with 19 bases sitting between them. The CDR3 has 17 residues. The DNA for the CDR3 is TGTGCCAGCAGTTACTCCCAGGGAGATGGATTGGGGTACGAGCAGTACTTC. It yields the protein CASSYSQGDGLGYEQYF.

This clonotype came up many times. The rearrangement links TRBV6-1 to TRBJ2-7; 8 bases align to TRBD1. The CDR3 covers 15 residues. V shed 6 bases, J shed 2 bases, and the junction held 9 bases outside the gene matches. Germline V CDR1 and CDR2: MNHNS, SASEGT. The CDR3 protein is CASRRFRGQTYEQYF. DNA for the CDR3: TGTGCCAGCAGGAGATTCAGGGGGCAGACCTACGAGCAGTACTTC.

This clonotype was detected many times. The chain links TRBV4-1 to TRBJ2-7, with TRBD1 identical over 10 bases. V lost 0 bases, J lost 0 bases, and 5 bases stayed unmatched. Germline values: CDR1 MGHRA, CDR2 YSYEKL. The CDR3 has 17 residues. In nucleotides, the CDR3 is TGCGCCAGCAGCCAAGATAGGGACAGGGGAAGCTCCTACGAGCAGTACTTC. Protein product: CASSQDRDRGSSYEQYF.

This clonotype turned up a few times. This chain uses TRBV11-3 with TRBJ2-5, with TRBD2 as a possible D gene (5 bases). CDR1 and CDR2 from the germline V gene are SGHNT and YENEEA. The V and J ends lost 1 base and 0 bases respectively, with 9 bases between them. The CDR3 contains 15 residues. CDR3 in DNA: TGTGCCAGCAGCTTAGTAGGACTCGACCAAGAGACCCAGTACTTC. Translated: CASSLVGLDQETQYF.

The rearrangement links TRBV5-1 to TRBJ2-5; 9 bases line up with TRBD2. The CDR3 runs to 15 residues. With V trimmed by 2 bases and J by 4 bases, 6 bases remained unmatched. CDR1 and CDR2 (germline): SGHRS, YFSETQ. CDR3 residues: CASSLGTSLLETQYF. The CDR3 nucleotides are TGCGCCAGCAGCTTAGGGACTAGCTTGTTAGAGACCCAGTACTTC.

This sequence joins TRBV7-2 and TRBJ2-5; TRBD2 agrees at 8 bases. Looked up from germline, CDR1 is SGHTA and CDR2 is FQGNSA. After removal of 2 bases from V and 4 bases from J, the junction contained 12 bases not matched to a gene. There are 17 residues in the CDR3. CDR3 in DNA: TGTGCCAGCAGCTTATCGTCTCCGGGGGGGAGGCGAGAGACCCAGTACTTC. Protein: CASSLSSPGGRRETQYF.

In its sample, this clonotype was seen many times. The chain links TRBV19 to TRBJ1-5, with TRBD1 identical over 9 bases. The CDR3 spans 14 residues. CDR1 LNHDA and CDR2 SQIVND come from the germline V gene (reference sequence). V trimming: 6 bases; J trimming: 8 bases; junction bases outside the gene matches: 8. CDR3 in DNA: TGTGCCAGTAGGGGACAGGGAAATTCAAAGCCCCAGCATTTT. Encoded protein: CASRGQGNSKPQHF.

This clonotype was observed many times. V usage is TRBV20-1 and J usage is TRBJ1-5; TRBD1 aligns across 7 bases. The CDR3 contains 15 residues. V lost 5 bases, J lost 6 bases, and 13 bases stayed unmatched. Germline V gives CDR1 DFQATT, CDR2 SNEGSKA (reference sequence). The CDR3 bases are TGCAGTGCTTCTGACCCCGGACAGGCGGTTCAGCCCCAGCATTTT. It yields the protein CSASDPGQAVQPQHF.

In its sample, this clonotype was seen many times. The CDR3 sequence: CASSYRQGQGPGANVLTF. CDR3 nucleotides: TGTGCCAGCAGCTACCGTCAGGGACAGGGCCCTGGGGCCAACGTCCTGACTTTC. This chain connects TRBV11-2 to TRBJ2-6; TRBD1 matches 9 bases. This CDR3 has 18 residues. Trimming took 4 bases from V and 2 from J; bases not matched to a gene: 9. Germline V gives CDR1 SGHAT, CDR2 FQNNGV.

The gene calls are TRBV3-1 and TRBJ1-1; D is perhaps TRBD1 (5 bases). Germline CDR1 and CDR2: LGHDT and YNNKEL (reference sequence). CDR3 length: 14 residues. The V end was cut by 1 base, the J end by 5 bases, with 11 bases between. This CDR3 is CASSQAGGRTEAFF. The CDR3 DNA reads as TGTGCCAGCAGCCAAGCTGGGGGAAGGACTGAAGCTTTCTTT. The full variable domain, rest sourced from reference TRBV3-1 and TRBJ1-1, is DTAVSQTPKYLVTQMGNDKSIKCEQNLGHDTMYWYKQDSKKFLKIMFSYNNKELIINETVPNRFSPKSPDKAHLNLHINSLELGDSAVYFCASSQAGGRTEAFFGQGTRLTVV.

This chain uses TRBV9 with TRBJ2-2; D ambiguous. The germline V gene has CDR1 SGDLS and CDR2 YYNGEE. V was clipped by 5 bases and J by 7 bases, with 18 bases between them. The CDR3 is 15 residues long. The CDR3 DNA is TGTGCCAGCAGTGACCGACCATTACTCGACGGGGAGCTGTTTTTT. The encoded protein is CASSDRPLLDGELFF.

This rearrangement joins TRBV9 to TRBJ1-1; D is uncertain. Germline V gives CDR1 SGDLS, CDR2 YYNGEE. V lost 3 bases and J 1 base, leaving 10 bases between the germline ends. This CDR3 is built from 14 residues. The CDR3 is CASSAMTGNTEAFF. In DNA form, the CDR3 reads TGTGCCAGCAGCGCCATGACGGGGAACACTGAAGCTTTCTTT.

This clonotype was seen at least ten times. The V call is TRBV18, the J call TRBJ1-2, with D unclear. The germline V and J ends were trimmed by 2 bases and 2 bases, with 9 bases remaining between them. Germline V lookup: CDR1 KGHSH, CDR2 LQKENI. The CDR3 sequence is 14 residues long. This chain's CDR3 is CASSPDGGNYGYTF. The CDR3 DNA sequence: TGTGCCAGCTCACCAGACGGCGGGAACTATGGCTACACCTTC.

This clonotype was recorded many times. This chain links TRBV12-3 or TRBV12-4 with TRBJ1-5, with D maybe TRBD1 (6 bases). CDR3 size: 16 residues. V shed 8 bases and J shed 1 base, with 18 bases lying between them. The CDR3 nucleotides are TGTGCCAGCGGTCTGCGACAGGACACCAGCAATCAGCCCCAGCATTTT. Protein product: CASGLRQDTSNQPQHF.

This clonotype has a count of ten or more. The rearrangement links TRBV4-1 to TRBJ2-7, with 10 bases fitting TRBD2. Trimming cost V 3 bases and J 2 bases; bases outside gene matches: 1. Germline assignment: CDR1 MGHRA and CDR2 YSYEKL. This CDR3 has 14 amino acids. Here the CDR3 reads CASSHLAGAYEQYF. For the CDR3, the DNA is TGCGCCAGCAGCCATCTAGCGGGAGCCTACGAGCAGTACTTC.

CDR3 in DNA: TGTGCCACCAGCCCCGGGGGCAGACTAGCTCGCGAGACCCAGTACTTC. Protein product: CATSPGGRLARETQYF. The chain has TRBV15 and TRBJ2-5; TRBD2 might be the D (7 bases). Trimming removed 5 bases at V and 5 bases at J, with 21 bases between. CDR1 and CDR2 (germline): LNHNV, YYDKDF (reference sequence). CDR3 length: 16 amino acids. The full variable domain, with the rest looked up from reference TRBV15 and TRBJ2-5, is DAMVIQNPRYQVTQFGKPVTLSCSQTLNHNVMYWYQQKSSQAPKLLFHYYDKDFNNEADTPDNFQSRRPNTSFCFLDIRSPGLGDTAMYLCATSPGGRLARETQYFGPGTRLLVL.